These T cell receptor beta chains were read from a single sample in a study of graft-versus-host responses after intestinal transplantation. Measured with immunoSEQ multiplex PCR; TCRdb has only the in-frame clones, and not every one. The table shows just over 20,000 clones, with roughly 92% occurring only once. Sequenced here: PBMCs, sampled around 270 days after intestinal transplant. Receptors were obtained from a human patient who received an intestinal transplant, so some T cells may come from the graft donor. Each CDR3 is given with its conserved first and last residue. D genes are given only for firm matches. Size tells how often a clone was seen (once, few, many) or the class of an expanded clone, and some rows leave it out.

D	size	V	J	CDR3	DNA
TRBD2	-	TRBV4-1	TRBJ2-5	CASSHRLAYQETQYF	TGCGCCAGCAGCCACCGACTAGCCTACCAAGAGACCCAGTACTTC
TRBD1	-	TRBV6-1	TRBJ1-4	CASSDEDVTGGEKLFF	TGTGCCAGCAGTGACGAGGATGTTACAGGGGGGGAAAAACTGTTTTTT
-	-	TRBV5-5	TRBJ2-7	CASSLAGSAYEQYF	TGTGCCAGCAGCTTGGCAGGTTCGGCCTACGAGCAGTACTTC
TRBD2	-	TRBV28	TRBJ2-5	CASSPGLAGEETQYF	TGTGCCAGCAGCCCGGGACTAGCGGGAGAAGAGACCCAGTACTTC
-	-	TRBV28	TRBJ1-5	CASSSGKGYAGQPQHF	TGTGCCAGCAGTTCGGGGAAGGGATACGCAGGTCAGCCCCAGCATTTT
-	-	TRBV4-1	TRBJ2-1	CASSQGQGGGNEQFF	TGCGCCAGCAGCCAAGGGCAGGGAGGGGGGAATGAGCAGTTCTTC
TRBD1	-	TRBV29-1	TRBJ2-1	CTGAGQGEQNEQFF	TGCACCGGTGCAGGACAGGGGGAGCAGAATGAGCAGTTCTTC
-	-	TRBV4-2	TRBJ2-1	CASSGDLIGEQFF	TGTGCCAGCAGTGGGGACTTAATCGGTGAGCAGTTCTTC
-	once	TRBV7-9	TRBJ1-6	CASSLKTDSPLHF	TGTGCCAGCAGCTTAAAGACAGACTCACCCCTCCACTTT
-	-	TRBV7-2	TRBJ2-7	CASSLENYNRQYF	TGTGCCAGCAGCTTAGAAAACTACAATAGGCAGTACTTC
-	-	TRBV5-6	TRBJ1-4	CASSSLYRKLFF	TGTGCCAGCAGCTCTCTTTATAGGAAACTGTTTTTT
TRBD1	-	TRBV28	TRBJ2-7	CASSFRQGAYEQYF	TGTGCCAGCAGTTTCCGACAGGGGGCCTACGAGCAGTACTTC
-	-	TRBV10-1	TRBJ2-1	CASSEWGDSSYNEQFF	TGCGCCAGCAGTGAGTGGGGGGACAGCTCCTACAATGAGCAGTTCTTC
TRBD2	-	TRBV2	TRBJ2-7	CASSEGRLAGGISQAYEQYF	TGTGCCAGCAGTGAAGGGAGACTAGCGGGAGGGATTTCCCAGGCCTACGAGCAGTACTTC
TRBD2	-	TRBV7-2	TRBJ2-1	CASSLSGSSYNEQFF	TGTGCCAGCAGCCTAAGCGGGAGCTCCTACAATGAGCAGTTCTTC
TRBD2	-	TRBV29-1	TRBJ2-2	CSVSGTSGTNTGELFF	TGCAGCGTTTCCGGGACTAGCGGGACGAACACCGGGGAGCTGTTTTTT
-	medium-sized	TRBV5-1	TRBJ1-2	CASSTQQGGDYGYTF	TGCGCCAGCAGCACCCAACAGGGAGGGGACTATGGCTACACCTTC
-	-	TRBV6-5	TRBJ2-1	CASSYSPSSYNEQFF	TGTGCCAGCAGTTACTCTCCCAGCTCCTACAATGAGCAGTTCTTC
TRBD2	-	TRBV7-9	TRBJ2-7	CASSLGLAGPYEQYF	TGTGCCAGCAGCTTAGGGTTAGCGGGGCCCTACGAGCAGTACTTC
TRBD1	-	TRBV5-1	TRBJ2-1	CASRTGRYSYNEQFF	TGCGCCAGCAGGACAGGGCGCTATTCCTACAATGAGCAGTTCTTC
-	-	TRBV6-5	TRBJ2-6	CASSSLNSGANVLTF	TGTGCCAGCAGTTCGCTGAACTCTGGGGCCAACGTCCTGACTTTC
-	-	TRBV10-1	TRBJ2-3	CASSDPALPEDTQYF	TGCGCCAGCAGTGACCCGGCCCTCCCGGAGGATACGCAGTATTTT
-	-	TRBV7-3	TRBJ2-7	CASSLDQGYEQYF	TGTGCCAGCAGCTTAGATCAGGGGTACGAGCAGTACTTC
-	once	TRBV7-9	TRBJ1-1	CASSLTGGTEAFF	TGTGCCAGCAGCTTAACGGGTGGAACTGAAGCTTTCTTT
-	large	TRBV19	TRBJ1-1	CASRLTGNTEAFF	TGTGCCAGTAGACTGACAGGGAACACTGAAGCTTTCTTT
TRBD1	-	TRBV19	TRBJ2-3	CASSKDRGGTDTQYF	TGTGCCAGTAGCAAGGACAGGGGGGGCACAGATACGCAGTATTTT
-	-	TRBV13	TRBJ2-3	CASSQGRPLGTQYF	TGTGCCAGCAGCCAGGGACGTCCCTTAGGTACGCAGTATTTT
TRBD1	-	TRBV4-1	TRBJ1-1	CASSQETGRGSEAFF	TGCGCCAGCAGCCAAGAGACAGGGAGGGGGTCTGAAGCTTTCTTT
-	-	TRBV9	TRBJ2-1	CASSDTSFPYNEQFF	TGTGCCAGCAGCGACACTAGTTTCCCCTACAATGAGCAGTTCTTC
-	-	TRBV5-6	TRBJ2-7	CASSLGSYYEQYF	TGTGCCAGCAGCTTGGGCTCGTACTACGAGCAGTACTTC
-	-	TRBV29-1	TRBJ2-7	CSVGGADSYEQYF	TGCAGCGTTGGGGGGGCTGACTCCTACGAGCAGTACTTC
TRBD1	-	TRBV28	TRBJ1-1	CASSPGTANTEAFF	TGTGCCAGCAGTCCTGGGACAGCGAACACTGAAGCTTTCTTT
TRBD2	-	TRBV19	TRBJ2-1	CASSRQGGKNEQFF	TGTGCCAGTAGTCGCCAGGGAGGGAAGAATGAGCAGTTCTTC
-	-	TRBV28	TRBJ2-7	CASSLNPGLGSYEQYF	TGTGCCAGCAGTTTAAACCCCGGACTCGGATCCTACGAGCAGTACTTC
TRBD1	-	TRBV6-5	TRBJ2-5	CASSWTGGFGETQYF	TGTGCCAGCAGCTGGACAGGGGGATTCGGGGAGACCCAGTACTTC
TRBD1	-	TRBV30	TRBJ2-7	CAWSRGQGLSEQYF	TGTGCCTGGAGTCGAGGACAGGGGCTCAGCGAGCAGTACTTC
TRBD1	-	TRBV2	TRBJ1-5	CASSAASGGNQPQHF	TGTGCCAGCAGCGCCGCCTCAGGGGGGAATCAGCCCCAGCATTTT
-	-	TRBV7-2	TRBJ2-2	CASSLSGELFF	TGTGCCAGCAGCTTGTCCGGGGAGCTGTTTTTT
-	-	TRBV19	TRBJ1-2	CASSIAENGYTF	TGTGCCAGTAGTATTGCGGAAAATGGCTACACCTTC
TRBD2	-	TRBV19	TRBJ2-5	CASSISAGGPETQYF	TGTGCCAGTAGTATCTCCGCGGGAGGGCCGGAGACCCAGTACTTC
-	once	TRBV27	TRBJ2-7	CASSLRRAGEVQYF	TGTGCCAGCAGTTTAAGGCGGGCCGGGGAAGTGCAGTACTTC
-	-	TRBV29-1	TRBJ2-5	CRGKTQYF	TGCCGGGGGAAGACCCAGTACTTC
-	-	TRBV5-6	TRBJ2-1	CASSLRTSSYNEQFF	TGTGCCAGCAGCTTGAGGACCAGCTCCTACAATGAGCAGTTCTTC
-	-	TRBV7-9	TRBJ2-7	CASSPSGQEQYF	TGTGCCAGCAGCCCCTCGGGACAAGAGCAGTACTTC
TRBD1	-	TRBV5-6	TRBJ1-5	CASSRATDRGSGNQPQHF	TGTGCCAGCAGCCGCGCTACGGACAGGGGATCGGGCAATCAGCCCCAGCATTTT
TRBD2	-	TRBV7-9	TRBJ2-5	CASSSRDLAGGQQETQYF	TGTGCCAGCAGCTCCCGAGACCTAGCGGGAGGACAACAAGAGACCCAGTACTTC
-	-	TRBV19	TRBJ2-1	CASSAGVAEPPLYEQFF	TGTGCCAGTAGTGCAGGGGTGGCTGAGCCCCCTTTGTATGAGCAGTTCTTC
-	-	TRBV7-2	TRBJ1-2	CASSHLRDTNYGYTF	TGTGCCAGCAGCCATTTAAGGGATACTAACTATGGCTACACCTTC
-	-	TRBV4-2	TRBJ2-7	CASSQDSRGSYEQYF	TGTGCCAGCAGCCAAGATTCTCGGGGCTCCTACGAGCAGTACTTC
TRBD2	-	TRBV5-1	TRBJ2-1	CASSLALAGGIGNEQFF	TGCGCCAGCAGCTTGGCTCTAGCGGGAGGGATCGGGAATGAGCAGTTCTTC
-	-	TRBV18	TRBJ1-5	CASSPGGPLSNQPQHF	TGTGCCAGCTCACCTGGGGGTCCCTTGAGCAATCAGCCCCAGCATTTT
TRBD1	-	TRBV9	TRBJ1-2	CASRDQGAPNYGYTF	TGTGCCAGCAGAGATCAGGGGGCGCCTAACTATGGCTACACCTTC